These 18 T cell receptor beta chains were all obtained from the same sample, sequenced in a study of spatial heterogeneity in lung cancer (dated by TCRdb to the late 2010s). The library was made by 5' RACE. TCRdb shows the sequencer as NextSeq 500. TCRdb passed the public sequencing reads through fastp at Q25 and MiXCR, retaining productive beta sequences. When rows share a CDR3 protein, they turn into one entry using the most common DNA and genes. In all, the sample holds roughly 17,000 distinct CDR3 sequences, and under 20% of those were seen once. Around 15% of the sample is in the top ten clones. Per the publication, the time point label means: sample taken at primary tumor resection. TCR sequencing used whole RNA extracted from tumor and nontumor lung tissue, or from cryopreserved PBMC samples, without cell sorting. Sequences were derived from PBMCs, sampled at surgery. These receptor sequences come from a male donor with early-stage non-small cell lung cancer.

The V gene is TRBV4-1, the J gene TRBJ1-4; possible D gene TRBD1, 5 bases. The germline CDR1 and CDR2 sequences are MGHRA and YSYEKL. The CDR3 covers 16 residues. Trimming pared 1 base from V and 5 bases from J, leaving 14 bases between. The CDR3 nucleotides are TGCGCCAGCAGCCAAGTCTGGGGAGGGGAAAATGAAAAACTGTTTTTT. Its protein is CASSQVWGGENEKLFF.

This clonotype is medium-sized. V gene TRBV7-6 combines with J gene TRBJ2-5, with TRBD2 matching 9 bases. The CDR3 runs 14 residues. The junction had 0 bases not matched to a gene; V was cut back by 1 base and J by 3 bases. CDR1 is SGHVS and CDR2 is FNYEAQ in the germline V gene. CDR3 residues: CASSLGLAEETQYF. Written as DNA, the CDR3 is TGTGCCAGCAGCTTAGGACTAGCGGAAGAGACCCAGTACTTC.

V and J are TRBV29-1 and TRBJ1-5; D is possibly TRBD1 (5 bases). This CDR3 is built from 12 residues. Germline loops: CDR1 SQVTM, CDR2 ANQGSEA. The V end lost 6 bases, the J end lost 4 bases, and 10 bases lay between the germline ends. The CDR3 is CSVADINQPQHF. For the CDR3, the DNA is TGCAGCGTAGCGGACATAAATCAGCCCCAGCATTTT.

This clonotype was observed many times. This sequence joins TRBV10-3 and TRBJ1-5, with a weak D call TRBD1 (6 bases). Germline lookup yields CDR1 ENHRY and CDR2 SYGVKD. The CDR3 loop spans 15 amino acids. V shed 10 bases and J shed 3 bases, with 19 bases lying between them. In DNA form, the CDR3 reads TGTGCCACCCGCTCCCGGGACACCGACAATCAGCCCCAGCATTTT. It specifies CATRSRDTDNQPQHF.

This clonotype qualifies as medium-sized. This chain connects TRBV10-3 to TRBJ2-7; TRBD2 aligns across 9 bases. The CDR3 runs to 14 residues. Germline lookup yields CDR1 ENHRY and CDR2 SYGVKD. Trimming removed 4 bases from V and 4 bases from J; junction bases left unmatched: 5. The CDR3 loop is CAISAERGAYEQYF. The CDR3 DNA sequence: TGTGCCATCAGTGCTGAGCGGGGGGCGTACGAGCAGTACTTC.

In its sample, this clonotype is medium-sized. V gene TRBV25-1 combines with J gene TRBJ1-1; D gene ambiguous. This CDR3 spans 13 amino acids. Germline lookup yields CDR1 MGHDK and CDR2 SYGVNS. The V gene lost 5 bases and the J gene lost 2 bases, with 9 bases spanning the gap. The DNA for the CDR3 is TGTGCCAGCAGTCTACACTTTAACACTGAAGCTTTCTTT. This encodes CASSLHFNTEAFF.

The chain employs TRBV7-3 and TRBJ1-6; possibly TRBD1 for D (5 bases). Trimming cost V 2 bases and J 7 bases, with 9 bases left between them. This CDR3 spans 14 amino acids. CDR1 is SGHTA and CDR2 is FQGTGA in the germline V gene. CDR3 residues: CASSLQGSNSPLHF. The CDR3 DNA sequence: TGTGCCAGCAGCTTACAGGGAAGCAATTCACCCCTCCACTTT.

The CDR3 is CSAPSRVEETQYF. Written as DNA, the CDR3 is TGCAGTGCCCCCTCCAGGGTTGAAGAGACCCAGTACTTC. V is TRBV20-1 and J is TRBJ2-5; D is possibly TRBD1 (5 bases). CDR3 size: 13 residues. V gave up 6 bases and J gave up 3 bases, with 14 bases separating them. Germline V CDR1 and CDR2: DFQATT, SNEGSKA (reference sequence).

This sequence joins TRBV14 and TRBJ2-7, with 8 bases identical to TRBD1. V lost 4 bases and J lost 3; bases outside the gene matches: 11. The CDR3 loop spans 16 amino acids. Germline CDR1 and CDR2: SGHDN and FVKESK. CDR3 sequence: CASSLGQGRWNYEQYF. CDR3 coding DNA: TGTGCCAGCAGCCTAGGACAGGGAAGATGGAACTACGAGCAGTACTTC.

In this sample, this clonotype turned up many times. The rearrangement uses TRBV5-1 and TRBJ2-5; D tentatively reads TRBD1 or TRBD2 (6 bases each). This CDR3 region has 16 residues. Germline V gene sequence: CDR1 SGHRS, CDR2 YFSETQ. Trimming shortened V by 3 bases and J by 0 bases, and 15 bases separated the two germline ends. CDR3 nucleotide sequence: TGCGCCAGCAGCTCTCAGGGGCGGGGCAACCAAGAGACCCAGTACTTC. It yields the protein CASSSQGRGNQETQYF.

This clonotype was observed a handful of times. The chain employs TRBV5-1 and TRBJ1-4, with D perhaps matching TRBD1 (6 bases). V lost 2 bases and J 5 bases, leaving 16 bases between the germline ends. CDR1 and CDR2 from the germline V gene are SGHRS and YFSETQ. The CDR3 runs to 16 residues. CDR3 DNA: TGCGCCAGCAGCTTTGGGCAGGGGCCCAAAAATGAAAAACTGTTTTTT. The encoded protein is CASSFGQGPKNEKLFF.

This clonotype was seen ten or more times. V usage is TRBV2 and J usage is TRBJ2-3, with D perhaps assigned TRBD1 or TRBD2 (6 bases each). The CDR3 runs to 13 residues. The V end lost 7 bases, the J end lost 2 bases, and 10 bases lay between the germline ends. Germline V gives CDR1 SNHLY, CDR2 FYNNEI. As DNA, the CDR3 is TGTGCCAGCAAGACGGGGGCCACAGATACGCAGTATTTT. This codes for CASKTGATDTQYF.

This clonotype was recorded a few times. J is TRBJ2-1 and V is TRBV5-1; perhaps TRBD2 as D (5 bases). V lost 0 bases and J lost 0, with 7 bases in between. The CDR3 contains 15 residues. Germline V lookup: CDR1 SGHRS, CDR2 YFSETQ. The CDR3 sequence is CASSLDGSSYNEQFF. The CDR3 DNA reads TGCGCCAGCAGCTTGGATGGGAGCTCCTACAATGAGCAGTTCTTC.

This clonotype turned up a few times. V usage is TRBV7-6 and J usage is TRBJ2-7; 8 bases are shared with TRBD1. Germline-derived CDR1 and CDR2 are SGHVS and FNYEAQ. The junction had 3 bases not matched to a gene; V was cut back by 5 bases and J by 3 bases. The CDR3 is 13 amino acids. The CDR3 loop is CASSAGTGYEQYF. In DNA form, the CDR3 reads TGTGCCAGCAGCGCCGGGACAGGCTACGAGCAGTACTTC.

This clonotype was recorded at least ten times. The chain carries TRBV10-2 and TRBJ1-2; D is possibly TRBD1 (6 bases). V was cut by 0 bases and J by 6 bases, with 20 bases left in between. The length of the CDR3 is 17 residues. In germline, CDR1 is WSHSY, CDR2 SAAADI. Written as DNA, the CDR3 is TGCGCCAGCAGTGAGTCGCCGTACAGGGCGCCCCGGGATGGCTACACCTTC. Its translation: CASSESPYRAPRDGYTF.

At least ten counts were recorded for this clonotype. The chain combines TRBV4-2 with TRBJ2-3; 9 bases line up with TRBD1. This CDR3 region has 15 residues. Germline CDR1 LGHNA, CDR2 YNFKEQ. V was pared by 4 bases and J by 5 bases, with 7 bases of the junction left unmatched. CDR3 sequence: CASSPMTGGEDTQYF. CDR3 DNA sequence: TGTGCCAGCAGCCCTATGACAGGGGGTGAAGATACGCAGTATTTT.

The sample holds many counts of this clonotype. The J gene is TRBJ2-4, the V gene TRBV19; D possibly matches TRBD1 or TRBD2 (6 bases each). CDR1 LNHDA and CDR2 SQIVND come from the germline V gene (reference sequence). The length of the CDR3 is 19 residues. The V end was cut by 5 bases, the J end by 0 bases, with 23 bases between. This chain's CDR3 is CASSPVPPGAVLAKNIQYF. CDR3 sequence (DNA): TGTGCCAGTAGTCCTGTCCCCCCGGGGGCGGTTTTAGCCAAAAACATTCAGTACTTC.

At least ten counts were recorded for this clonotype. The chain employs TRBV19 and TRBJ2-1, with D possibly TRBD1 on 6 matching bases. This CDR3 is built from 16 residues. Between the trimmed V and J ends, which lost 6 bases and 0 bases, there was a span of 15 bases. Germline lookup yields CDR1 LNHDA and CDR2 SQIVND (reference sequence). In DNA, the CDR3 is TGTGCCAGTAGGGAAACAGGGACAAGCTCCTACAATGAGCAGTTCTTC. Protein: CASRETGTSSYNEQFF.